This T cell receptor beta chain was recovered during a study of control samples from healthy donors and cancer patients. The CDR3 consists of 13 residues. The germline V gene has CDR1 SNHLY and CDR2 FYNNEI. Trimming shortened V by 4 bases and J by 8 bases, and 14 bases separated the two germline ends. Sequencing was performed with immunoSEQ multiplex PCR; in TCRdb, only in-frame clones are kept and a portion is missing. This sample carries 85,000 to 90,000 clones, about nine tenths of them seen once, and the ten largest clones take 20% to 25%. This TCR derives from a man under 40 in good health. This sequence joins TRBV2 and TRBJ1-2; TRBD1 might be the D (6 bases). Sequencing input: blood. CDR3 loop: CASSVQGRWGYTF. The CDR3 DNA reads as TGTGCCAGCAGTGTACAGGGTAGATGGGGCTACACCTTC.